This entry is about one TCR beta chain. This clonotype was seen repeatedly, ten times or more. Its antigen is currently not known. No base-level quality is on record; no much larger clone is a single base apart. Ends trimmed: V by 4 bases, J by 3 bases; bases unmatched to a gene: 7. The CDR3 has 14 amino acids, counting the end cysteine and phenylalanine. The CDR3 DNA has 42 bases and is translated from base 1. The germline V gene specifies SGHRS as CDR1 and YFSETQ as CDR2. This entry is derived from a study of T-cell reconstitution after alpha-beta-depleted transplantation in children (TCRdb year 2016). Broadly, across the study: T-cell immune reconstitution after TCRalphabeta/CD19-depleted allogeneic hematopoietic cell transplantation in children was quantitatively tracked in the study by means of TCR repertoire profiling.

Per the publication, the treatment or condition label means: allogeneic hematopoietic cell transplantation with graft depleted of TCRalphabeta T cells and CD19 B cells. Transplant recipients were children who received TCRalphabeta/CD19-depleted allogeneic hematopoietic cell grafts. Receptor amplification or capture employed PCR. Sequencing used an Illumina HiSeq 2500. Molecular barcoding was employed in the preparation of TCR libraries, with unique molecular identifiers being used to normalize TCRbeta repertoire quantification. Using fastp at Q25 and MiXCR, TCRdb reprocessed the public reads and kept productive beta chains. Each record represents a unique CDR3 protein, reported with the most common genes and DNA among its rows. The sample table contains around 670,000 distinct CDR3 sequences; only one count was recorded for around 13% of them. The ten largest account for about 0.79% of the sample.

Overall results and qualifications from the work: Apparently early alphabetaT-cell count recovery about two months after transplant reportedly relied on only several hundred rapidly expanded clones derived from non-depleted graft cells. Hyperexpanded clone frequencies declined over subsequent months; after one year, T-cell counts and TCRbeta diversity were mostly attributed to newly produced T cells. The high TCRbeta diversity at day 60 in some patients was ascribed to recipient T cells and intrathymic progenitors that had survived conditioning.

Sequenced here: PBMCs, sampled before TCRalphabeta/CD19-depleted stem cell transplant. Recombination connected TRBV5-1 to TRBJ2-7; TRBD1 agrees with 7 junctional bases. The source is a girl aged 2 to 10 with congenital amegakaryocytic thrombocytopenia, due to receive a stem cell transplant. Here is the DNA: TGCGCCAGCAGCGCCCGGGACAGTCTCTACGAGCAGTACTTC. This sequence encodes CASSARDSLYEQYF.